This T cell receptor (beta chain) was obtained from a study of patients and donors after allogeneic stem cell transplantation. There are a few counts of this clonotype. The CDR3 extends over 13 amino acids. V shed 4 bases and J 5 bases; nucleotides not matched to a gene: 2. Per the germline V gene, CDR1 is MNHEY and CDR2 is SMNVEV (reference sequence). TCRdb independently ran MiXCR on the RT-PCR reads; one entry per CDR3 protein. The data contain approximately 200,000 distinct CDR3 sequences, 41% of them seen just once; the ten biggest clones take up about 30%. The V call is TRBV27, the J call TRBJ1-5, with 7 bases that match TRBD1. The specimen sequenced was blood, either unsorted or a sorted T cell fraction (not recorded which). This TCR was sampled from a human donor who was either an allogeneic HSCT recipient or a stem cell or donor lymphocyte infusion donor (not recorded which). It is not recorded whose cells these are; they may come from a transplant donor. Here the CDR3 reads CASSSDRDQPQHF. The CDR3 nucleotides are TGTGCCAGCAGTTCCGACAGGGATCAGCCCCAGCATTTT.